This TCR beta chain was sequenced for a study of Graves' ophthalmopathy and Graves' hyperthyroidism (dated by TCRdb to the late 2010s). About the study as a whole: Peripheral blood was collected before any treatment was given, at the time of initial diagnosis. To explore V-J signatures distinguishing ophthalmopathy from hyperthyroidism, a discovery set of about a hundred patients (about 44 ophthalmopathy, 57 stable hyperthyroidism) was enrolled. The study used TCR beta repertoire signatures to distinguish Graves' ophthalmopathy from Graves' hyperthyroidism and to predict progression to ophthalmopathy. An independent validation cohort was composed of fewer than 20 hyperthyroidism patients and around 16 patients who later progressed from hyperthyroidism to ophthalmopathy. T-cell repertoires of thyroid tissue and blood were compared in about six hyperthyroidism patients. Following sampling, methimazole starting at 30 mg daily was administered to hyperthyroidism patients, and high-dose intravenous methylprednisolone was administered to ophthalmopathy patients. In total, approximately 130 blood samples were TCR-sequenced: 40 to 45 ophthalmopathy, under 85 hyperthyroidism and approximately 17 hyperthyroidism-to-ophthalmopathy patients.

This clonotype was detected a few times. The specificity of this receptor is unknown. Base quality data are lacking; no much larger clone is found one base away. Study-level results and caveats: Most of the expanded thyroid clonotypes with a frequency above 0.001 were also detected in blood, and it was suggested that the thyroid immune response may be reflected by blood repertoires. The 13-signature model separated ophthalmopathy from stable hyperthyroidism with around 90% sensitivity and 81% to 82% specificity in cross-validation, and 80%/75% in the test set. In validation, the model predicted ophthalmopathy progression with more than 70% sensitivity and around 72% specificity; some 13 predicted patients were CT-confirmed with GO in a median of around 6 months. No statistical method was used to predetermine the sample size, and group allocation was not hidden from the investigators.

For repertoire sequencing, TCR beta CDR3 regions were amplified from RNA transcripts. HTBI primers and the Qiagen OneStep RT-PCR kit were used in a first-round RT-PCR, which was followed by a second-round multiplex PCR, size selection and purification. The libraries underwent paired-end sequencing with 100 bp reads on an Illumina HiSeq2000. The published analysis was carried out like this. Reads were processed with SOAPnuke, discarding reads with adapters, uncalled bases, mean Phred below 15, or no exact constant-primer or identifier match. COPE v1.2.5 was used to merge the high-quality paired reads. Each unique nucleotide sequence was treated as a clonotype, and MiTCR v1.1 was used to align the clonotypes to the IMGT TRB V, D and J references. The analysis was limited to V-J combinations with a frequency above 0.0001, which together covered 99.2% of repertoires. For each V-J combination, a TCR clonal expansion and chaos score was defined as F50 clonal expansion divided by the chaos observed in the TCRdist matrix. Welch's t-statistics and random forest were used to reduce the features to approximately 13 V-J combinations, which were then used as input to a naive Bayes classifier. The Morisita-Horn index was used to measure how similar the thyroid and blood repertoires were. Through fastp at Q25 and MiXCR, TCRdb rebuilt clones from the public reads, retaining in-frame beta chains. Rows are combined by CDR3 protein, so each entry shows the most common genes and DNA. What appears here as the V and J calls and clone size reflects TCRdb's work, not the paper's. This sample comprises 40,000 to 50,000 distinct CDR3 sequences, around 48% of them detected only once. The ten largest clones take up about 24% of the sample.

From V the trimming removes 2 bases and from J it removes 7 bases, while the gene matches leave 3 bases of the junction unaccounted for. CDR1 and CDR2 were assigned from the germline V gene (reference sequence) as DFQATT and SNEGSKA. Reading from cysteine to phenylalanine, the CDR3 counts 12 amino acids. The read is trimmed to its CDR3 DNA, 36 bases read in frame from base 1. Ophthalmopathy patients had moderately to severely active disease, Clinical Activity Score of at least 3, NOSPECS grade of at least 4, and disease duration under 3 months. Anyone with other autoimmune diseases, uncontrolled infections, pregnancy or lactation was excluded from the study. Diagnosis was based on clinical symptoms, serum thyroxine, TRAb, thyroid ultrasound and orbital computed tomography. Ficoll-Paque density gradient centrifugation was used to isolate PBMCs from about 9 ml of fresh peripheral blood. Trizol reagent was used to extract the total RNA, and its quality was then checked on an Agilent 2100 Bioanalyzer.

This sequence was found in an adult man with Graves' ophthalmopathy. Sequencing was done on a sample of peripheral blood. The chain links TRBV20-1 with TRBJ1-2; 8 central bases correspond to TRBD1. The CDR3 reads as follows: CSARQGARGYTF. The nucleotides read TGCAGTGCTAGACAGGGGGCGCGTGGCTACACCTTC.